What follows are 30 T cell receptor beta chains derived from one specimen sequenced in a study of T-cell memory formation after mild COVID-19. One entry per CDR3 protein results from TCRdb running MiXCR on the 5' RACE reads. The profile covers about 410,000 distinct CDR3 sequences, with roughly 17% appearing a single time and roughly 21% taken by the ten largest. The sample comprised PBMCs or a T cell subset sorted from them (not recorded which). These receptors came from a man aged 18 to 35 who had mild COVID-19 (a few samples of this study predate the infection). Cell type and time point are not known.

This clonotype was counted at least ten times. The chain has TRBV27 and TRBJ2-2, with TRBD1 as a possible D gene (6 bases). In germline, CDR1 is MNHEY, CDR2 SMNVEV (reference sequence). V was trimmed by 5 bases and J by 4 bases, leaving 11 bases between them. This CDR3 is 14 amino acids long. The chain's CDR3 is CASSQDSPTGELFF. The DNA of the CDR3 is TGTGCCAGCAGTCAGGACAGCCCCACCGGGGAGCTGTTTTTT.

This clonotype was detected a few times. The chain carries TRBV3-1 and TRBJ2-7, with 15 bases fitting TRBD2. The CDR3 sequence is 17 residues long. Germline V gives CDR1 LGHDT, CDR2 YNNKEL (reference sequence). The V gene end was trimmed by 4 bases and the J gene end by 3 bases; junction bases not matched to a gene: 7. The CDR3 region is CASSRGLAGGLVYEQYV. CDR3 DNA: TGTGCCAGCAGCCGGGGACTAGCGGGGGGCCTCGTCTACGAGCAGTACGTC.

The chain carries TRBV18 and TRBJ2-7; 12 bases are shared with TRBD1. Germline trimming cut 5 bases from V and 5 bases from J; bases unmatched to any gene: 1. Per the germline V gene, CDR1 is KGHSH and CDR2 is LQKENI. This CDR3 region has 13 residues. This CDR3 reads CASSGTGGNEQYF. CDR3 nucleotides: TGTGCCAGCTCAGGGACAGGGGGCAACGAGCAGTACTTC.

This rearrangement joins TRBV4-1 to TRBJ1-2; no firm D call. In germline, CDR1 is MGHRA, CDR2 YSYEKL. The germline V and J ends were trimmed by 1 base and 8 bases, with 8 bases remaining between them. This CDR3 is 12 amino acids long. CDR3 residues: CASSQGPRGYTF. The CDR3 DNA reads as TGCGCCAGCAGCCAAGGCCCACGGGGCTACACCTTC.

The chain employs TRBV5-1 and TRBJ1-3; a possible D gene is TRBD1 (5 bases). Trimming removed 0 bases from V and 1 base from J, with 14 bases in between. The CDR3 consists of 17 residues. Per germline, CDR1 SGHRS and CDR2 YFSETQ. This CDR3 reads CASSLASGPTSGNTIYF. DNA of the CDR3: TGCGCCAGCAGCTTGGCTTCAGGGCCAACTTCTGGAAACACCATATATTTT.

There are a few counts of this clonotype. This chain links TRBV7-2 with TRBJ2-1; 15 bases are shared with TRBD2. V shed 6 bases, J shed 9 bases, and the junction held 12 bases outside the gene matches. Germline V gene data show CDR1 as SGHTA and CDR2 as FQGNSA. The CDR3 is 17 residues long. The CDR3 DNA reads TGTGCCAGCAGTTATCTTGGACTAGCGGGGGGGTTCGGTGAGCAGTTCTTC. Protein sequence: CASSYLGLAGGFGEQFF. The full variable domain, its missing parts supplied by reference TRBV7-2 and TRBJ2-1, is GAGVSQSPSNKVTEKGKDVELRCDPISGHTALYWYRQSLGQGLEFLIYFQGNSAPDKSGLPSDRFSAERTGGSVSTLTIQRTQQEDSAVYLCASSYLGLAGGFGEQFFGPGTRLTVL.

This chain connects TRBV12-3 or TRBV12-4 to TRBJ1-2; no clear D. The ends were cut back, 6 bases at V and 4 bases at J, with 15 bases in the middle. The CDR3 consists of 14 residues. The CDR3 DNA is TGTGCCAGCAGCCGTAACCTGGCCTCCTATGGCTACACCTTC. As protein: CASSRNLASYGYTF.

The CDR3 DNA follows: TGTGCCACAAAAAAACTAGCGGGAGATGCAACAGATACGCAGTATTTT. Amino acids: CATKKLAGDATDTQYF. The chain is built from TRBV5-6 and TRBJ2-3; 11 bases are a match to TRBD2. Germline V gives CDR1 SGHDT, CDR2 YYEEEE. The CDR3 totals 16 residues. The junction had 12 bases not matched to a gene; V was cut back by 9 bases and J by 3 bases.

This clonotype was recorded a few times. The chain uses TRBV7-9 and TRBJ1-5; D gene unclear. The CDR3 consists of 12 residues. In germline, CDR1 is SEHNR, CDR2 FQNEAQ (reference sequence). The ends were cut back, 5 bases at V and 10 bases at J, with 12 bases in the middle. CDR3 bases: TGTGCCAGCAGCCCCGACGGCGACCCCCAGCATTTT. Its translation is CASSPDGDPQHF.

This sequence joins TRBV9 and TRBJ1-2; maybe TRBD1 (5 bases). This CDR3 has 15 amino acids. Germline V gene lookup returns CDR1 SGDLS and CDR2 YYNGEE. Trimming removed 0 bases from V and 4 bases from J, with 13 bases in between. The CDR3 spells CASSVGMGPSYGYTF. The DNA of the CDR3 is TGTGCCAGCAGCGTAGGGATGGGACCAAGCTATGGCTACACCTTC.

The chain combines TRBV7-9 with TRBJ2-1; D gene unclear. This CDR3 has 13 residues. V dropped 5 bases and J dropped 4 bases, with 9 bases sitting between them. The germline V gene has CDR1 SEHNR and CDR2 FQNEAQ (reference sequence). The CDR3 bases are TGTGCCAGCAGCCAGATCAGTTACAATGAGCAGTTCTTC. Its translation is CASSQISYNEQFF. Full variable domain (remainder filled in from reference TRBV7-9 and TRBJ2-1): DTGVSQNPRHKITKRGQNVTFRCDPISEHNRLYWYRQTLGQGPEFLTYFQNEAQLEKSRLLSDRFSAERPKGSFSTLEIQRTEQGDSAMYLCASSQISYNEQFFGPGTRLTVL.

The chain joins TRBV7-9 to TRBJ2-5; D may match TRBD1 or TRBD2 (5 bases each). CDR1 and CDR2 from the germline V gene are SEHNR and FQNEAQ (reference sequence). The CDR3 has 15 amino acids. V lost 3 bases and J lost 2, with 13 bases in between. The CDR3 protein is CASSFTGTYQETQYF. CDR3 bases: TGTGCCAGCAGCTTCACCGGGACCTATCAAGAGACCCAGTACTTC.

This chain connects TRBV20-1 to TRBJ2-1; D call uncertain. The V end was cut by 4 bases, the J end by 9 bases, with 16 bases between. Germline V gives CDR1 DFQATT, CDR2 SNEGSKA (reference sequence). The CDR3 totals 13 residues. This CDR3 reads CSAIYSPPGEQFF. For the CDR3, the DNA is TGCAGTGCTATATATTCGCCCCCCGGTGAGCAGTTCTTC.

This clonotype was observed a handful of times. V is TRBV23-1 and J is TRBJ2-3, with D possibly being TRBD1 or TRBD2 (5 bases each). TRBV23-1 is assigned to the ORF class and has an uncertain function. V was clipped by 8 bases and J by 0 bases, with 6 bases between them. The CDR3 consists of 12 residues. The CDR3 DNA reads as TGCGCCAGCTGGGACAGCACAGATACGCAGTATTTT. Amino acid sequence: CASWDSTDTQYF.

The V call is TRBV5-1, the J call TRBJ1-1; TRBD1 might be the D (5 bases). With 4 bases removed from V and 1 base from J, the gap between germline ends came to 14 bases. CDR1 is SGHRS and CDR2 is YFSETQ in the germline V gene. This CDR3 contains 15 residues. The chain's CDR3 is CASSPRVRENTEAFF. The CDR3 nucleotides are TGCGCCAGCAGCCCCCGGGTCAGGGAGAACACTGAAGCTTTCTTT.

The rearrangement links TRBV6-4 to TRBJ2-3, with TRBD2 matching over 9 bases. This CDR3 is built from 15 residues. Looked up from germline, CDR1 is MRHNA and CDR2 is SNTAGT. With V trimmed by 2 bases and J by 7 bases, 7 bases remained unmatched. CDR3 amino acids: CASSDLTSGDYTQYF. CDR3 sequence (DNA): TGTGCCAGCAGTGACCTGACTAGCGGAGATTATACGCAGTATTTT.

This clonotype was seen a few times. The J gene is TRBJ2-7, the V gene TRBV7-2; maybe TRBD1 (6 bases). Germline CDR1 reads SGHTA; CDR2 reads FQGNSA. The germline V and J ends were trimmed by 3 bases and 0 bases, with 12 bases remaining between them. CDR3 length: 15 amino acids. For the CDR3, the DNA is TGTGCCAGCAGCTTGGGCAGGGGCATCTCCTACGAGCAGTACTTC. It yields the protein CASSLGRGISYEQYF.

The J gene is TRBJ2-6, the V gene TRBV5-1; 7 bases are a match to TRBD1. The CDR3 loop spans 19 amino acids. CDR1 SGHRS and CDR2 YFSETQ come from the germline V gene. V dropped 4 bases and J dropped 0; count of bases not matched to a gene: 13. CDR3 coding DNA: TGCGCCAGCAGCCGGACGACAGGGCCAACGCACTCTGGGGCCAACGTCCTGACTTTC. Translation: CASSRTTGPTHSGANVLTF.

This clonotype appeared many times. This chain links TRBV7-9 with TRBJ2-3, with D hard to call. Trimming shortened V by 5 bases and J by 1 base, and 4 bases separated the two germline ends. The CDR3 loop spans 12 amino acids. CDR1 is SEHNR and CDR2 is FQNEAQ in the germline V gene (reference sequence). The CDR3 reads CASSPGTDTQYF. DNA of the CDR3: TGTGCCAGCAGCCCCGGCACAGATACGCAGTATTTT.

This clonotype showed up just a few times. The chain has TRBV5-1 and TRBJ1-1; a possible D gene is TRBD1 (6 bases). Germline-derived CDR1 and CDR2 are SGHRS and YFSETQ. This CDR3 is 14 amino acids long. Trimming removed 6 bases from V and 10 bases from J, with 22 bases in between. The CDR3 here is CASTPGGAGNGAFF. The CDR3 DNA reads TGCGCCAGCACCCCCGGGGGGGCGGGTAACGGAGCTTTCTTT. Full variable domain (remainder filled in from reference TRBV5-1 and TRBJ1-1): KAGVTQTPRYLIKTRGQQVTLSCSPISGHRSVSWYQQTPGQGLQFLFEYFSETQRNKGNFPGRFSGRQFSNSRSEMNVSTLELGDSALYLCASTPGGAGNGAFFGQGTRLTVV.

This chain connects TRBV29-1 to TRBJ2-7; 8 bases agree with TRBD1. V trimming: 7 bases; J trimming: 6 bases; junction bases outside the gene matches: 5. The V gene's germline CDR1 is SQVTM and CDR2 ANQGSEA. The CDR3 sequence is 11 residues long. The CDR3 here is CSGTGMGEQYF. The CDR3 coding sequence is TGCAGCGGGACAGGGATGGGCGAGCAGTACTTC.

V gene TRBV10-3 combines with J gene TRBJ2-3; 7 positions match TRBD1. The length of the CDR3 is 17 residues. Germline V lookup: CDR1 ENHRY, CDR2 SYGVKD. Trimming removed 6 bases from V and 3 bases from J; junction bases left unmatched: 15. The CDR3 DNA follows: TGTGCCATCAGCACACCCAAGCTCACAGGGGCGACAGATACGCAGTATTTT. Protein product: CAISTPKLTGATDTQYF.

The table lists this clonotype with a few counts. DNA of the CDR3: TGCGCCAGCAGCCAAGAGGATATAGGGAAAACGCAGTATTTT. Its protein product is CASSQEDIGKTQYF. The chain joins TRBV4-1 to TRBJ2-3; D gene ambiguous. Germline V gives CDR1 MGHRA, CDR2 YSYEKL. This CDR3 is 14 amino acids long. Trimming left V 0 bases short and J 9 bases short, with 13 bases between.

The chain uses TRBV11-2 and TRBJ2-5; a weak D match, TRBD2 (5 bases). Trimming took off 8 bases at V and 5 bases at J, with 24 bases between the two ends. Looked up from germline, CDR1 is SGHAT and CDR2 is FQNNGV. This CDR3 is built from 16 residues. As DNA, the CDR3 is TGTGCCAGCGCTGATTTGTCGGACTTTCGGCCGGAGACCCAGTACTTC. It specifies CASADLSDFRPETQYF.

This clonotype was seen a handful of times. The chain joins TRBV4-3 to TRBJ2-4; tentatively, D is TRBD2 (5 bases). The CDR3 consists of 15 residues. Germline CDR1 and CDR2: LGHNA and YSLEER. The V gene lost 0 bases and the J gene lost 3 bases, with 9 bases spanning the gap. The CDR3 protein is CASSQDYAGKNIQYF. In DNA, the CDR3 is TGCGCCAGCAGCCAAGATTACGCGGGCAAAAACATTCAGTACTTC.

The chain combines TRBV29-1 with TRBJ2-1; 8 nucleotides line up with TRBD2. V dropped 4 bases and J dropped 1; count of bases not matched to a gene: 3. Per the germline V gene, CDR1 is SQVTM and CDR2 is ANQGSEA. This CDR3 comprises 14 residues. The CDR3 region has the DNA TGCAGCGTTGGCGGGGGGCTTTCCTACAATGAGCAGTTCTTC. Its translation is CSVGGGLSYNEQFF.

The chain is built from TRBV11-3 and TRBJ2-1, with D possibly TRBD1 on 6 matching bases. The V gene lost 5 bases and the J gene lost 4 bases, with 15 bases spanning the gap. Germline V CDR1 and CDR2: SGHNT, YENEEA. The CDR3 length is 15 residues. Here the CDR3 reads CASSGRQERYNEQFF. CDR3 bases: TGTGCCAGCAGCGGCCGACAGGAACGATACAATGAGCAGTTCTTC.

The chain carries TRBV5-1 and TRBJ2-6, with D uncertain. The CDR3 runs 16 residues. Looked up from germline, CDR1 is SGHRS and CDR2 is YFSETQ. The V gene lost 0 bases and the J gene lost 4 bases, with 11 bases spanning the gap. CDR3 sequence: CASSLGPPSGANVLTF. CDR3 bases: TGCGCCAGCAGCTTGGGCCCTCCGTCAGGGGCCAACGTCCTGACTTTC.

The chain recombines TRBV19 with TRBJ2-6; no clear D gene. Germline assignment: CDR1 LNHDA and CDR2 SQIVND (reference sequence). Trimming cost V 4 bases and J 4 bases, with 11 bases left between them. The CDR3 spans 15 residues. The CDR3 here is CASSRQPVGANVLTF. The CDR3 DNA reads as TGTGCCAGTAGTAGGCAACCGGTGGGGGCCAACGTCCTGACTTTC. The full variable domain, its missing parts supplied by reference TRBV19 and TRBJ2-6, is DGGITQSPKYLFRKEGQNVTLSCEQNLNHDAMYWYRQDPGQGLRLIYYSQIVNDFQKGDIAEGYSVSREKKESFPLTVTSAQKNPTAFYLCASSRQPVGANVLTFGAGSRLTVL.

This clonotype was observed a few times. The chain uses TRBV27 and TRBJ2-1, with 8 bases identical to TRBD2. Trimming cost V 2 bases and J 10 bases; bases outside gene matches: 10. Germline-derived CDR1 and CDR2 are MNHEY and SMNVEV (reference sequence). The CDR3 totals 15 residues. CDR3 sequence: CASSLGTSSIWEQFF. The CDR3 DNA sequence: TGTGCCAGCAGTTTAGGGACTAGTTCGATTTGGGAGCAGTTCTTC.